The entry below describes one T cell receptor (beta chain). Its specificity is not known. Other nucleotide sequences from this sample produce the same CDR3. Investigators divided CD4+ cells into CD45RA+ naive and CD45RA-negative memory subsets. The sample is drawn from a study of shared clonotypes between healthy human individuals. Study-wide findings and caveats: Clonotypes shared by all four donors outscored non-shared clonotypes in generation probability.

The study ran the assay at deep level. The table came from immunoSEQ multiplex PCR; TCRdb's copy has only in-frame clones and leaves some out. The data show 1 million to 1.3 million clones, around 78% seen once. Germline assignment: CDR1 SEHNR and CDR2 FQNEAQ (reference sequence). This CDR3 is built from 13 residues. Between the trimmed V and J ends, which lost 3 bases and 2 bases, there was a span of 8 bases. This clonotype was sampled from a man aged 18-30 years in good health. Some clones in this sample may be carry-over from other donors' samples. The chain uses TRBV7-9 and TRBJ2-7; D remains unclear. Sequencing was performed on memory CD4+ T cells from PBMCs. Subset described: CD45RA-negative fraction. CDR3 in amino acids: CASSLDGTYEQYF. CDR3 nucleotide sequence: TGTGCCAGCAGCTTGGACGGTACCTACGAGCAGTACTTC.